This T cell receptor beta chain emerged from a study of T cell repertoires in cytomegalovirus infection. The J segment lost 8 bases and the V segment lost 6 bases, leaving 8 bases of the junction unmatched. Germline CDR1 is MNHEY and CDR2 is SMNVEV (reference sequence). The CDR3 is made up of 13 amino acids. TCRdb redid the calling of the reads with MiXCR, one entry per CDR3 protein. This sample yields 400,000 to 550,000 distinct CDR3 sequences, of which roughly 10% are seen a single time; roughly a tenth belongs to the top ten. At least ten counts were recorded for this clonotype. The sample consisted of PBMCs. The sequence derives from a human donor in good health (CMV status not recorded). Some clones in this sample may be carry-over from other donors' samples. V and J are TRBV27 and TRBJ1-2, with 8 bases that match TRBD1. The CDR3 nucleotides are TGTGCCAGCAGCTACTGGGACAGGACCGGCTACACCTTC. Protein: CASSYWDRTGYTF.